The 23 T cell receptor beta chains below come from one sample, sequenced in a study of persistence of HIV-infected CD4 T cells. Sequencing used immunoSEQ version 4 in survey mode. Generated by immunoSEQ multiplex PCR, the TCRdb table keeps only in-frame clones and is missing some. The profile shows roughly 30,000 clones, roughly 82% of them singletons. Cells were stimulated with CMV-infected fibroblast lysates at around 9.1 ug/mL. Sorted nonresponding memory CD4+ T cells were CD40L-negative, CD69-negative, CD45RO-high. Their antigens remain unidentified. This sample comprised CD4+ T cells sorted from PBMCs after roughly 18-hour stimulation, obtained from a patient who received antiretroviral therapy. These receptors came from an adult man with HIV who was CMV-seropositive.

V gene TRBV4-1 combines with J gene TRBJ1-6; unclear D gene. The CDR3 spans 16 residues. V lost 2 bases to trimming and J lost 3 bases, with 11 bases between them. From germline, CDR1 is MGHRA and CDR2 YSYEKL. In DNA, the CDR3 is TGCGCCAGCAGCCAATCGGAACAGCGCTATAATTCACCCCTCCACTTT. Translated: CASSQSEQRYNSPLHF.

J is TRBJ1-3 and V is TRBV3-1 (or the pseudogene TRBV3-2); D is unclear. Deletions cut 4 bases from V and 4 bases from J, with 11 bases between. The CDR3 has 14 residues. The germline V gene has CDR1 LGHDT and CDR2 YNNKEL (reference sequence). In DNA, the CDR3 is TGTGCCAGCAGCCGCCGAGGGCCCGGAAACACCATATATTTT. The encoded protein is CASSRRGPGNTIYF.

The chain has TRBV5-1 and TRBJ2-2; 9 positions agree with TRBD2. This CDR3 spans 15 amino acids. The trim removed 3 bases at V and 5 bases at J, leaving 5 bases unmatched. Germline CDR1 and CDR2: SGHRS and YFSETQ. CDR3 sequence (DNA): TGCGCCAGCAGCTCCCAGCGGGGGGAGACCGGGGAGCTGTTTTTT. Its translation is CASSSQRGETGELFF.

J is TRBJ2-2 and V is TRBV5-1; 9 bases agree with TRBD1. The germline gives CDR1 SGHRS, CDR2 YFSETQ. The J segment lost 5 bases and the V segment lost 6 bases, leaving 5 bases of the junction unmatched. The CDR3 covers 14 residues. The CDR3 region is CASNRDRVTGELFF. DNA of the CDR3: TGCGCCAGCAACCGGGACAGGGTAACCGGGGAGCTGTTTTTT.

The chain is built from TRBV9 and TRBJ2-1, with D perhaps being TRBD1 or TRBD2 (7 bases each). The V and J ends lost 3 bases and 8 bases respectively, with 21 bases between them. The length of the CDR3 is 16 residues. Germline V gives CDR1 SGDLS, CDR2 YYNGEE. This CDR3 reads CASSALARGGLDEQFF. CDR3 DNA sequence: TGTGCCAGCAGCGCCCTCGCCAGGGGGGGCTTGGATGAGCAGTTCTTC.

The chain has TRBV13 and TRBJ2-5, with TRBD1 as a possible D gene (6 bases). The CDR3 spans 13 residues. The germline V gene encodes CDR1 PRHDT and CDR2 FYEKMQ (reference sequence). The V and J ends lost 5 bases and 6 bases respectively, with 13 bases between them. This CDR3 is CASSPGVGKTQYF. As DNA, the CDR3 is TGTGCCAGCAGCCCAGGGGTGGGGAAGACCCAGTACTTC.

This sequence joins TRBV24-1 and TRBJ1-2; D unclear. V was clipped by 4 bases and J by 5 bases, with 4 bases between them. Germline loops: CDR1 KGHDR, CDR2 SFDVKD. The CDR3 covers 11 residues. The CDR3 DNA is TGTGCCACCAGTGAGGGGTATGGCTACACCTTC. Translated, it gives CATSEGYGYTF.

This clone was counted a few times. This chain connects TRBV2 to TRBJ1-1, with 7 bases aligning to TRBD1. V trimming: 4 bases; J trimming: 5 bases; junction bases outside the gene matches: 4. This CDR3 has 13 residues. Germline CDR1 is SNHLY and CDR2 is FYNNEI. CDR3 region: CASSGGGHTEAFF. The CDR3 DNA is TGTGCCAGCAGTGGAGGGGGCCATACTGAAGCTTTCTTT.

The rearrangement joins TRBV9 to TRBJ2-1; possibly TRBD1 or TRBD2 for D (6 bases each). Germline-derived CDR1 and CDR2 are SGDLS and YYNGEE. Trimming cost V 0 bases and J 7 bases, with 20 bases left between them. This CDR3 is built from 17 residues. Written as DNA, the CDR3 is TGTGCCAGCAGCGTAGTGGGGGGCAGAAACACTCGGAATGAGCAGTTCTTC. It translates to CASSVVGGRNTRNEQFF.

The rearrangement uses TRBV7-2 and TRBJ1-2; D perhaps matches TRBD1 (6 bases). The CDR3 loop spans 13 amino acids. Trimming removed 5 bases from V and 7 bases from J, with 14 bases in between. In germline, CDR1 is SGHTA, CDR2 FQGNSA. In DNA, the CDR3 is TGTGCCAGCAGCCCTATCGGACAGAGTGGCTACACCTTC. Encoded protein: CASSPIGQSGYTF. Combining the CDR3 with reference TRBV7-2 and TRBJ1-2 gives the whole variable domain GAGVSQSPSNKVTEKGKDVELRCDPISGHTALYWYRQSLGQGLEFLIYFQGNSAPDKSGLPSDRFSAERTGGSVSTLTIQRTQQEDSAVYLCASSPIGQSGYTFGSGTRLTVV.

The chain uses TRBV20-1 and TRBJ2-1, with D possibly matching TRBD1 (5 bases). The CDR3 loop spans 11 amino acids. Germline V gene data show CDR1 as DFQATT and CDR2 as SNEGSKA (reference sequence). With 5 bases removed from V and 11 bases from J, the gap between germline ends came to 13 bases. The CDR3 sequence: CSAVGPVKQFF. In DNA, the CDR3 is TGCAGTGCTGTGGGGCCAGTCAAGCAGTTCTTC.

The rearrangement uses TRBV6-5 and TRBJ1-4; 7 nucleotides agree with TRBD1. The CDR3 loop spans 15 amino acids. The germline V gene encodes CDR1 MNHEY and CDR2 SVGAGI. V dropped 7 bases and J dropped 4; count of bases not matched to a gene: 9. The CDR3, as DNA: TGTGCCAGCAAGCGCGACAGGGAAAATAATGAAAAACTGTTTTTT. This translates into CASKRDRENNEKLFF.

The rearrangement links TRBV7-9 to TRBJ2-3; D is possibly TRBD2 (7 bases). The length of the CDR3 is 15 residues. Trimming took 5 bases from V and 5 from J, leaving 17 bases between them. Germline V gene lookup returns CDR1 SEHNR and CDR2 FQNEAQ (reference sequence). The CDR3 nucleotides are TGTGCCAGCAGCCGGGGGGCAGGGTCGGGAGATACGCAGTATTTT. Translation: CASSRGAGSGDTQYF.

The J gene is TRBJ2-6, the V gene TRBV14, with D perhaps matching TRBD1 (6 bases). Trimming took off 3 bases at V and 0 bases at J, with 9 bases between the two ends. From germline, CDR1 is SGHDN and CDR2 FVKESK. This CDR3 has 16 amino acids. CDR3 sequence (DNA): TGTGCCAGCAGCCACGCGACAGGCTCTGGGGCCAACGTCCTGACTTTC. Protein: CASSHATGSGANVLTF.

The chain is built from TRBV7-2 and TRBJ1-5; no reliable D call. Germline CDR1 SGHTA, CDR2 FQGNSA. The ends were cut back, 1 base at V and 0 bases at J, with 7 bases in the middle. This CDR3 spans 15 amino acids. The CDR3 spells CASSLGRNSNQPQHF. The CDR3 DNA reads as TGTGCCAGCAGCTTAGGACGGAATAGCAATCAGCCCCAGCATTTT.

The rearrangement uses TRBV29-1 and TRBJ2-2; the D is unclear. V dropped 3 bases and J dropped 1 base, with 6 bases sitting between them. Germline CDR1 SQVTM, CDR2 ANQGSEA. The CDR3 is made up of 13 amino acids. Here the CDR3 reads CSVDRLNTGELFF. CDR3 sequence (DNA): TGCAGCGTTGACAGGCTGAACACCGGGGAGCTGTTTTTT.

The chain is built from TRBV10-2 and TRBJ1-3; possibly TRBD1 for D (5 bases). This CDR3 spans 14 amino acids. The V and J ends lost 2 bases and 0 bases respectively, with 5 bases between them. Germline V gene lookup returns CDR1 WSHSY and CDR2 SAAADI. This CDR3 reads CASSEDSSGNTIYF. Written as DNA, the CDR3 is TGCGCCAGCAGTGAGGACAGCTCTGGAAACACCATATATTTT.

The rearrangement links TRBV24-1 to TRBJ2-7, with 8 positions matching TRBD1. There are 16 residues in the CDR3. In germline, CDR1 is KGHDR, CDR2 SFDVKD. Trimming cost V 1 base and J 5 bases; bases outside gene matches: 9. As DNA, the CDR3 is TGTGCCACCAGTGATTTTGGGCGGACAGGGAATAACGAGCAGTACTTC. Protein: CATSDFGRTGNNEQYF.

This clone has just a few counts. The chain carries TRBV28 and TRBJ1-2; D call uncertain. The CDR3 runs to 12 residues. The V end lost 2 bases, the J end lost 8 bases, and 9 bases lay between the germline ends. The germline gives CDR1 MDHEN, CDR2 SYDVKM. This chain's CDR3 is CASSLRREGYTF. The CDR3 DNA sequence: TGTGCCAGCAGTTTACGGCGTGAGGGCTACACCTTC.

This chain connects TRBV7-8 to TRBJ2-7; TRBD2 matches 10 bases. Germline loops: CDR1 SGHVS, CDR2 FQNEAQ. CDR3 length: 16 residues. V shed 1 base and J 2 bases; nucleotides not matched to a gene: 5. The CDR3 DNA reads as TGTGCCAGCAGCTTAGGGGCTAGCGGGGGAACCTACGAGCAGTACTTC. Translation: CASSLGASGGTYEQYF.

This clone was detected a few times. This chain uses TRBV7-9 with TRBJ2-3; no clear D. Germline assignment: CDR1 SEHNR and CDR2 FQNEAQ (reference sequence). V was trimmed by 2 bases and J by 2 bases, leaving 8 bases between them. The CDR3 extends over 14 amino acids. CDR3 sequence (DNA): TGTGCCAGCAGCTTAACCAGCACCACAGATACGCAGTATTTT. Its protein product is CASSLTSTTDTQYF.

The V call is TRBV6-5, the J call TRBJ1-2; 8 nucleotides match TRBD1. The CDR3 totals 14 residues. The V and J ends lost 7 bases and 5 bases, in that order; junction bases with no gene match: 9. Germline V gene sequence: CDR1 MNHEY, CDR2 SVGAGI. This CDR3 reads CASIRGQGAYGYTF. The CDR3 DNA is TGTGCCAGCATTCGCGGACAGGGTGCTTATGGCTACACCTTC.

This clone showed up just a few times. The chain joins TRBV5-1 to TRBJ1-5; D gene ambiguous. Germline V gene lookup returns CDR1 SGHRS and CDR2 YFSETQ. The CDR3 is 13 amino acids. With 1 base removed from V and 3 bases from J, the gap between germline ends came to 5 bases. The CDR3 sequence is CASSLQPNQPQHF. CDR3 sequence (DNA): TGCGCCAGCAGCTTGCAGCCCAATCAGCCCCAGCATTTT.